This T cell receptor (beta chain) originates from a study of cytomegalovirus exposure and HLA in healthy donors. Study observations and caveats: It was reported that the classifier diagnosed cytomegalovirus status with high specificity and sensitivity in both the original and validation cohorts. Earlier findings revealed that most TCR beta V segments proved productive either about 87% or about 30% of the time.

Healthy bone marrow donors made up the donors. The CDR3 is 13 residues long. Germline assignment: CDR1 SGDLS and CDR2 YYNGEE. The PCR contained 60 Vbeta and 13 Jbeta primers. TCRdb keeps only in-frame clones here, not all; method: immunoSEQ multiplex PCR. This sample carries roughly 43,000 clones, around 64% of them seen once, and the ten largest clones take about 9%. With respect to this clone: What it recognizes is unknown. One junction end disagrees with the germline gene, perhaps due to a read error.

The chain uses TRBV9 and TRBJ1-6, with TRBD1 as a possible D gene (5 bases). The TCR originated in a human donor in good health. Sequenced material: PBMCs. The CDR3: CASSVAGDSPLHF. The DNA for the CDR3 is TGTGCCAGCAGCGTAGCGGGGGATTCCCCCCTCCACTTT.